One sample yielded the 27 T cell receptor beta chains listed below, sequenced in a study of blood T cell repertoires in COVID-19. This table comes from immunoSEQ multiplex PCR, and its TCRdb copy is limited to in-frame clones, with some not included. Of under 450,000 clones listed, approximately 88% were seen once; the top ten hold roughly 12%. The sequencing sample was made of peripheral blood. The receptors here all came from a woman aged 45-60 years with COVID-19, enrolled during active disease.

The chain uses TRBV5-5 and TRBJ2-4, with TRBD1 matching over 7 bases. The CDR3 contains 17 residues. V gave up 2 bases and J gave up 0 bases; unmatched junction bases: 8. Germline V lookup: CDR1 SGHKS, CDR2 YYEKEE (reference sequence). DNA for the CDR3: TGTGCCAGCAGCTTTCCCCGACAGGGCCTAGCCAAAAACATTCAGTACTTC. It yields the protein CASSFPRQGLAKNIQYF.

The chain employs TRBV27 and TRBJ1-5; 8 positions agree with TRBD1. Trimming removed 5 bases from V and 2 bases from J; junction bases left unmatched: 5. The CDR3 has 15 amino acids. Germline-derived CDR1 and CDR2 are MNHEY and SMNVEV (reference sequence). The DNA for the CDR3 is TGTGCCAGCAGTCCTACCAGGGGGCGCAATCAGCCCCAGCATTTT. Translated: CASSPTRGRNQPQHF.

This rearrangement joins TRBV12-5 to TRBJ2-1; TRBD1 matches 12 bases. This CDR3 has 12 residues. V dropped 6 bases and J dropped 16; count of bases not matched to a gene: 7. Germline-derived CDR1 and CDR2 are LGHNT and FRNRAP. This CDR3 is CASGRGQGAPFF. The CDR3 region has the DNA TGTGCTAGTGGCCGGGGACAGGGGGCGCCATTCTTC.

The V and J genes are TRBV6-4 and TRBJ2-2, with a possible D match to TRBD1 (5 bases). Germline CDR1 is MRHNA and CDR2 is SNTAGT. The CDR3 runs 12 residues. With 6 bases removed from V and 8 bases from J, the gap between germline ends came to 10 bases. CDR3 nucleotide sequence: TGTGCCAGCAGCTCAGGGTCAGGGGAGCTGTTTTTT. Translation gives CASSSGSGELFF.

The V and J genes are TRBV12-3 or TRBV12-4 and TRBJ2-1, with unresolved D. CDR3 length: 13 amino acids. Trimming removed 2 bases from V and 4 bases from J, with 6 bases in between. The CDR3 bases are TGTGCCAGCAGTTTAAGCCCTTACAATGAGCAGTTCTTC. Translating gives CASSLSPYNEQFF.

The CDR3, as DNA: TGCGCCAGCAGCTTGGAAGGGAGTTCCAATTCACCCCTCCACTTT. Protein: CASSLEGSSNSPLHF. The chain is built from TRBV5-1 and TRBJ1-6; D remains unclear. Germline CDR1 is SGHRS and CDR2 is YFSETQ. The CDR3 covers 15 residues. Between the trimmed V and J ends, which lost 0 bases and 7 bases, there was a span of 11 bases.

CDR3 coding DNA: TGTGCCAGCAGTGAGCAAGGGGCGGATGGCTACACCTTC. Amino acids: CASSEQGADGYTF. This chain uses TRBV6-1 with TRBJ1-2, with D maybe TRBD1 (5 bases). Deletions cut 3 bases from V and 6 bases from J, with 11 bases between. The CDR3 is made up of 13 amino acids. Germline V gives CDR1 MNHNS, CDR2 SASEGT.

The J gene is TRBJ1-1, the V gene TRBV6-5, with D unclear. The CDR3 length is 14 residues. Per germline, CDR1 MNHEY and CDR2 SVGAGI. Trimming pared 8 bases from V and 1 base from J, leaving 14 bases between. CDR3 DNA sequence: TGTGCCAGCGGCTCCTCAACAGCGAACACTGAAGCTTTCTTT. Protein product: CASGSSTANTEAFF.

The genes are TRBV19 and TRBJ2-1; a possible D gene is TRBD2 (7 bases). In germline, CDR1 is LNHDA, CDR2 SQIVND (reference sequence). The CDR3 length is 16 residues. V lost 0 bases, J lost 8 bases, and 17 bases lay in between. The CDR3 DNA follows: TGTGCCAGTAGTATAGATCCGGGAGGACAGCACGATGAGCAGTTCTTC. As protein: CASSIDPGGQHDEQFF.

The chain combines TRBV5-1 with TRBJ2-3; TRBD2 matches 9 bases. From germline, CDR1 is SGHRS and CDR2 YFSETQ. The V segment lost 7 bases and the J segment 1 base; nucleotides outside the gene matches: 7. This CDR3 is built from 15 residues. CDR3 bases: TGCGCCAGCCGCCCCCGCGGGGGGGGCACAGATACGCAGTATTTT. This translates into CASRPRGGGTDTQYF.

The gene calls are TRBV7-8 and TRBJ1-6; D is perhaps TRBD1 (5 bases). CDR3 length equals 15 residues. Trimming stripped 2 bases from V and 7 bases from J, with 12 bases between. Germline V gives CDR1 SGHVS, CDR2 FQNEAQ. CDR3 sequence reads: CASSLRRGWNSPLHF. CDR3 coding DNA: TGTGCCAGCAGCTTAAGGAGGGGATGGAATTCACCCCTCCACTTT. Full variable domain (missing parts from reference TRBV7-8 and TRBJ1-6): GAGVSQSPRYKVAKRGQDVALRCDPISGHVSLFWYQQALGQGPEFLTYFQNEAQLDKSGLPSDRFFAERPEGSVSTLKIQRTQQEDSAVYLCASSLRRGWNSPLHFGNGTRLTVT.

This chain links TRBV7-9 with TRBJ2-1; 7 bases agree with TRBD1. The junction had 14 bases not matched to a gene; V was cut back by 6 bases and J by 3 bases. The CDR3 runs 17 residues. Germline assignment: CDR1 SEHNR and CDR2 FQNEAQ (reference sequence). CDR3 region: CASSPSFGTELYNEQFF. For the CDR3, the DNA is TGTGCCAGCAGTCCCTCATTTGGGACAGAGCTCTACAATGAGCAGTTCTTC.

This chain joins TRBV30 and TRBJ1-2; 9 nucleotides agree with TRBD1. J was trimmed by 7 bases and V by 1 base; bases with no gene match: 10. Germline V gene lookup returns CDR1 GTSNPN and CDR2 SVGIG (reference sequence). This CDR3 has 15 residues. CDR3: CAWSEPRQGVRGYTF. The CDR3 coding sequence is TGTGCCTGGAGTGAGCCCAGACAGGGGGTTCGTGGCTACACCTTC. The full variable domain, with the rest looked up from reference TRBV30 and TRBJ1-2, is SQTIHQWPATLVQPVGSPLSLECTVEGTSNPNLYWYRQAAGRGLQLLFYSVGIGQISSEVPQNLSASRPQDRQFILSSKKLLLSDSGFYLCAWSEPRQGVRGYTFGSGTRLTVV.

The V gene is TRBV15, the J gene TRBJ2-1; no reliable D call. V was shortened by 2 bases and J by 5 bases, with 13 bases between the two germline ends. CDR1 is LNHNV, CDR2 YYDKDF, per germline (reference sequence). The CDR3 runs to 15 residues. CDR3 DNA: TGTGCCACCAGCAGACCCCCCCAGGTGGACAATGAGCAGTTCTTC. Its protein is CATSRPPQVDNEQFF.

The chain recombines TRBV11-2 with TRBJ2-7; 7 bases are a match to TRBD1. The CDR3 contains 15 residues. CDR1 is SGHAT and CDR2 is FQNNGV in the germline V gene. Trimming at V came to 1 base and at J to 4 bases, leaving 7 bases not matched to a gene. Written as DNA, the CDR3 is TGTGCCAGCAGCTTAGGGAGGACAGGATTTTACGAGCAGTACTTC. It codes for CASSLGRTGFYEQYF.

The CDR3 DNA reads TGTGCCTGGAGCCTCAGGGTAGGGATTAATGAAAAACTGTTTTTT. Protein product: CAWSLRVGINEKLFF. The chain combines TRBV30 with TRBJ1-4; maybe TRBD1 (5 bases). The germline gives CDR1 GTSNPN, CDR2 SVGIG (reference sequence). The length of the CDR3 is 15 residues. Trimming stripped 3 bases from V and 4 bases from J, with 15 bases between.

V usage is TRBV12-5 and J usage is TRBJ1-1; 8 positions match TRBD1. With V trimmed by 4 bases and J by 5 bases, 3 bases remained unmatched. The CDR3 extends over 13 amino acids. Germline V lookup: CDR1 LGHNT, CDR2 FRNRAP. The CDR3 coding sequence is TGTGCTAGTGGTTCTACAGGGGGAACTGAAGCTTTCTTT. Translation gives CASGSTGGTEAFF.

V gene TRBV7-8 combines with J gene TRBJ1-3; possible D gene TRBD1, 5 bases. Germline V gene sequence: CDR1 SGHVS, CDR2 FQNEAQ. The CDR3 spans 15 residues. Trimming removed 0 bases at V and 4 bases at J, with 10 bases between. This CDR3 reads CASSLASDSGNTIYF. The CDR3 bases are TGTGCCAGCAGCTTAGCGAGCGACAGCGGAAACACCATATATTTT.

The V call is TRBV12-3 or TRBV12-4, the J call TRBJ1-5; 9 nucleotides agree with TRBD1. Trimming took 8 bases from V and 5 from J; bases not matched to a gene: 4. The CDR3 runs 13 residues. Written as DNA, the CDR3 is TGTGCCAGCCGTGGGACAGGGCATCAGCCCCAGCATTTT. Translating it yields CASRGTGHQPQHF.

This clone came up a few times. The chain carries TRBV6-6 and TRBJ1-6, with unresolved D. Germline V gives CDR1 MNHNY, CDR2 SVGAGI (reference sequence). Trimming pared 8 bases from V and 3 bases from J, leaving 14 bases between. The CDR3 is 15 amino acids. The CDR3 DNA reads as TGTGCCAGCCACTCAGACATCGTCTATAATTCACCCCTCCACTTT. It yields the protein CASHSDIVYNSPLHF.

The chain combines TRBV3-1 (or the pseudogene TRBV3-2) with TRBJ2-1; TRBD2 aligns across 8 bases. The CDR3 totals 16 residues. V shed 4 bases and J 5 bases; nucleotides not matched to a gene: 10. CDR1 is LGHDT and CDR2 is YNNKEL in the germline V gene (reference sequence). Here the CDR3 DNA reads TGTGCCAGCAGCCCAGGACTAGCATTGACCAACAATGAGCAGTTCTTC. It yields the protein CASSPGLALTNNEQFF.

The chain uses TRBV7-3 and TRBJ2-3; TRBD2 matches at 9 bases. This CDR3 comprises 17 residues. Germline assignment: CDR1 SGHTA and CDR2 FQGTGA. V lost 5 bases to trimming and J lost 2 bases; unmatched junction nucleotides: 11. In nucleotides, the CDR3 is TGTGCCAGCAGCCCCCACGGAGCGGGGGGCCCCACAGATACGCAGTATTTT. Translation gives CASSPHGAGGPTDTQYF.

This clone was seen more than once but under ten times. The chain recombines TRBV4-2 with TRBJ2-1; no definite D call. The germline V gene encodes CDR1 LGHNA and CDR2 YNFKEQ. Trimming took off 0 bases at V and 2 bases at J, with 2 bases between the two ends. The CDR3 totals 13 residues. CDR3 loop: CASSQDTYNEQFF. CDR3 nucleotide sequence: TGTGCCAGCAGCCAAGATACCTACAATGAGCAGTTCTTC.

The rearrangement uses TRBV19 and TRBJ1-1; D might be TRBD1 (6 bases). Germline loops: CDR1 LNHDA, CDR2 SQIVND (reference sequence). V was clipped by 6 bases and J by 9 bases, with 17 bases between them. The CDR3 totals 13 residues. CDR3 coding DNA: TGTGCCAGTAGCTCCCGGGACATAGAAAAAGCTTTCTTT. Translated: CASSSRDIEKAFF.

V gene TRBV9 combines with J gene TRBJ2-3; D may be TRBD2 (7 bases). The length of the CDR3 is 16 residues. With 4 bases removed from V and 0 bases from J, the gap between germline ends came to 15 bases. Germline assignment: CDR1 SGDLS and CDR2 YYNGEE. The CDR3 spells CASSPGGSPSTDTQYF. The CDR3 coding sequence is TGTGCCAGCAGCCCGGGGGGCAGCCCTAGCACAGATACGCAGTATTTT.

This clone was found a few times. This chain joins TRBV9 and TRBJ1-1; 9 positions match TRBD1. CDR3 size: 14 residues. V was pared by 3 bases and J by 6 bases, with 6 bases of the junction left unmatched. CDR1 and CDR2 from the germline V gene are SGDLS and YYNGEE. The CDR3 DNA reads TGTGCCAGCAGCGGGGGACAGGGTAGGTCTGAAGCTTTCTTT. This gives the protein CASSGGQGRSEAFF.

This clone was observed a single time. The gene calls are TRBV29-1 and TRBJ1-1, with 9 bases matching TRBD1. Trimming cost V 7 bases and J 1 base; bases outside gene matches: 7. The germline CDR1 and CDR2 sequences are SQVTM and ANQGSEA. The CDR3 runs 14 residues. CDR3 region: CSATTGGWNTEAFF. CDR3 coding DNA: TGCAGCGCTACTACAGGGGGCTGGAACACTGAAGCTTTCTTT.